This T cell receptor (beta chain) comes out of a study of blood T cell repertoires in COVID-19. Whole-study context: The United States, Italy and Spain provided the acute and convalescent COVID-19 samples. Sources were T cells, B-cell-depleted T cells, or PBMCs; the material itself was cDNA or gDNA.

Source study methods: Quantification of nucleated cells was approximated via reference gene primer amplification. Clones were read by immunoSEQ multiplex PCR, and TCRdb kept only the in-frame ones, dropping some. V, J and clone size reflect that table, while D and trimming were determined from the DNA. Of about 190,000 clones in the sample, 87% are singletons; the top ten hold about 22%. Germline V gene data show CDR1 as SGDLS and CDR2 as YYNGEE. The CDR3 extends over 14 amino acids. V was pared by 0 bases and J by 4 bases, with 3 bases of the junction left unmatched. The source of this sequence is a man aged 60 to 75 with active or convalescent COVID-19. The chain combines TRBV9 with TRBJ2-5, with 7 bases that match TRBD1. Sequencing was performed on peripheral blood. The CDR3 nucleotides read TGTGCCAGCAGCGTAGATTACAGGGGAGAGACCCAGTACTTC. This encodes CASSVDYRGETQYF. The whole variable domain, remainder taken from reference TRBV9 and TRBJ2-5, is DSGVTQTPKHLITATGQRVTLRCSPRSGDLSVYWYQQSLDQGLQFLIQYYNGEERAKGNILERFSAQQFPDLHSELNLSSLELGDSALYFCASSVDYRGETQYFGPGTRLLVL.